What follows are 32 T cell receptor beta chains derived from one specimen sequenced in a study of cytomegalovirus exposure and HLA in healthy donors. The primer mix had 60 Vbeta and 13 Jbeta primers. Sequenced by immunoSEQ multiplex PCR; TCRdb stores in-frame clones only, minus some. The sample consists of 150,000 to 200,000 clones, around 77% of them appearing once. Sequenced material: PBMCs. These receptors originate from a woman in her forties in good health and CMV-seronegative.

This chain links TRBV19 with TRBJ2-5; 12 nucleotides line up with TRBD2. Looked up from germline, CDR1 is LNHDA and CDR2 is SQIVND (reference sequence). The CDR3 has 16 amino acids. V was clipped by 6 bases and J by 7 bases; unmatched bases: 12. This CDR3 is CASRIRTSGDGGTQYF. In DNA form, the CDR3 reads TGTGCCAGTAGGATCCGGACTAGCGGGGACGGAGGGACCCAGTACTTC.

This chain connects TRBV4-1 to TRBJ2-5; a weak D match, TRBD1 (6 bases). Germline-derived CDR1 and CDR2 are MGHRA and YSYEKL. The CDR3 has 15 residues. V dropped 1 base and J dropped 2 bases, with 11 bases sitting between them. The CDR3 nucleotides are TGCGCCAGCAGCCAAGGAGGACAGAGTCAAGAGACCCAGTACTTC. Its translation: CASSQGGQSQETQYF.

The chain joins TRBV2 to TRBJ1-1; no clear D. The length of the CDR3 is 14 residues. Germline loops: CDR1 SNHLY, CDR2 FYNNEI. The germline V and J ends were trimmed by 1 base and 7 bases, with 13 bases remaining between them. The DNA for the CDR3 is TGTGCCAGCAGTGAAGAACGGGGTGTAGGTGAAGCTTTCTTT. It specifies CASSEERGVGEAFF.

This clone was counted a single time. This chain uses TRBV28 with TRBJ2-3; 8 bases line up with TRBD1. The V segment lost 6 bases and the J segment 5 bases; nucleotides outside the gene matches: 7. This CDR3 is 14 amino acids long. CDR1 MDHEN and CDR2 SYDVKM come from the germline V gene. The chain's CDR3 is CASSQTGAGDTQYF. The CDR3 DNA follows: TGTGCCAGCAGCCAGACAGGGGCGGGAGATACGCAGTATTTT.

V usage is TRBV5-6 and J usage is TRBJ1-5; perhaps TRBD1 as D (5 bases). V shed 4 bases and J shed 6 bases, with 14 bases lying between them. This CDR3 is built from 14 residues. Germline lookup yields CDR1 SGHDT and CDR2 YYEEEE. The CDR3 is CASSGPGVGQPQHF. Here the CDR3 DNA reads TGTGCCAGCAGCGGTCCGGGGGTCGGTCAGCCCCAGCATTTT. Based on the CDR3 plus reference TRBV5-6 and TRBJ1-5, the full variable domain is DAGVTQSPTHLIKTRGQQVTLRCSPKSGHDTVSWYQQALGQGPQFIFQYYEEEERQRGNFPDRFSGHQFPNYSSELNVNALLLGDSALYLCASSGPGVGQPQHFGDGTRLSIL.

The J gene is TRBJ1-1, the V gene TRBV7-8; TRBD1 matches 7 bases. Germline trimming cut 4 bases from V and 3 bases from J; bases unmatched to any gene: 2. This CDR3 has 13 residues. Germline V lookup: CDR1 SGHVS, CDR2 FQNEAQ. CDR3 residues: CASSSQGDTEAFF. In DNA, the CDR3 is TGTGCCAGCAGCTCTCAGGGGGACACTGAAGCTTTCTTT.

The chain links TRBV28 to TRBJ2-3; D might be TRBD1 (5 bases). In germline, CDR1 is MDHEN, CDR2 SYDVKM. V lost 7 bases, J lost 0 bases, and 11 bases lay in between. This CDR3 is built from 14 residues. The CDR3 loop is CASNQGGSTDTQYF. As DNA, the CDR3 is TGTGCCAGCAATCAGGGCGGAAGCACAGATACGCAGTATTTT.

CDR3 in DNA: TGTGCCAGCAGTGAAGGGCTGAAAGAGACCCAGTACTTC. Its translation: CASSEGLKETQYF. This chain joins TRBV2 and TRBJ2-5; no clear D. CDR1 is SNHLY and CDR2 is FYNNEI in the germline V gene. The CDR3 sequence is 13 residues long. The V end lost 1 base, the J end lost 3 bases, and 6 bases lay between the germline ends.

In the case of this clone: The same CDR3 arises from other DNA sequences in this sample as well. DNA of the CDR3: TGTGCCAGCAGCTCTCCGGGGAACACTGAAGCTTTCTTT. This sequence encodes CASSSPGNTEAFF. The chain has TRBV6-5 and TRBJ1-1; D not certain. V gave up 6 bases and J gave up 1 base, with 9 bases separating them. Looked up from germline, CDR1 is MNHEY and CDR2 is SVGAGI. CDR3 length equals 13 residues.

CDR3 bases: TGCGCCAGCAGCTTGGGGACAGAATCGGTATCGCAGTATTTT. Translated, it gives CASSLGTESVSQYF. The chain combines TRBV5-1 with TRBJ2-3; TRBD1 might be the D (6 bases). V was pared by 0 bases and J by 10 bases, with 15 bases between. The CDR3 loop spans 14 amino acids. Germline loops: CDR1 SGHRS, CDR2 YFSETQ.

This clone was picked up a small number of times. J is TRBJ2-5 and V is TRBV21-1; no DNA check was done on the table's D call, TRBD2. The last part of the DNA fits TRBJ2-7 better; the J call may be wrong. TRBV21-1 is assigned pseudogene status. This CDR3 has 12 amino acids. The CDR3 loop is CASSRVDYEQYF. In DNA form, the CDR3 reads TGTGCCAGCAGTAGGGTGGACTACGAGCAGTACTTC.

This chain joins TRBV9 and TRBJ2-5, with TRBD1 matching 10 bases. Germline V gives CDR1 SGDLS, CDR2 YYNGEE. Trimming cost V 4 bases and J 5 bases; bases outside gene matches: 8. The CDR3 has 15 amino acids. The CDR3 is CASSPQTGGRETQYF. The DNA of the CDR3 is TGTGCCAGCAGCCCACAGACAGGGGGCAGGGAGACCCAGTACTTC.

The rearrangement joins TRBV18 to TRBJ2-4; TRBD1 might be the D (6 bases). Germline CDR1 reads KGHSH; CDR2 reads LQKENI. CDR3 length: 16 residues. V was pared by 0 bases and J by 5 bases, with 14 bases between. In nucleotides, the CDR3 is TGTGCCAGCTCACCACCGTTAAGACAGGACGAAAACATTCAGTACTTC. Translating it yields CASSPPLRQDENIQYF.

This sequence joins TRBV5-1 and TRBJ1-1; D might be TRBD1 (6 bases). Looked up from germline, CDR1 is SGHRS and CDR2 is YFSETQ. The CDR3 runs to 14 residues. Trimming shortened V by 3 bases and J by 9 bases, and 18 bases separated the two germline ends. This chain's CDR3 is CASSSETGFGKAFF. The CDR3 nucleotides are TGCGCCAGCAGCTCAGAAACAGGGTTTGGGAAAGCTTTCTTT.

The CDR3 region has the DNA TGTGCCAGCAGCTTGGGTCGTGGGAGCGAGACAGATACGCAGTATTTT. Translation gives CASSLGRGSETDTQYF. The chain links TRBV7-9 to TRBJ2-3; weak D call: TRBD2 (5 bases). V was pared by 3 bases and J by 3 bases, with 16 bases between. The CDR3 totals 16 residues. Per germline, CDR1 SEHNR and CDR2 FQNEAQ (reference sequence).

The V call is TRBV30, the J call TRBJ2-1; D is ambiguous. The germline V gene has CDR1 GTSNPN and CDR2 SVGIG (reference sequence). V was shortened by 2 bases and J by 2 bases, with 13 bases between the two germline ends. The CDR3 runs to 15 residues. For the CDR3, the DNA is TGTGCCTGGAGTCGCACCCCAGAGGCCTACAATGAGCAGTTCTTC. Translation: CAWSRTPEAYNEQFF.

This clone has a handful of counts. The chain carries TRBV29-1 and TRBJ1-2; TRBD1 might be the D (5 bases). Germline CDR1 SQVTM, CDR2 ANQGSEA. This CDR3 has 15 residues. Trimming pared 4 bases from V and 0 bases from J, leaving 15 bases between. Here the CDR3 reads CSVGGVGGSNYGYTF. The CDR3 DNA is TGCAGCGTTGGGGGGGTGGGCGGCTCTAACTATGGCTACACCTTC.

The chain joins TRBV2 to TRBJ2-6, with TRBD2 matching over 11 bases. The trim removed 4 bases at V and 1 base at J, leaving 3 bases unmatched. Per the germline V gene, CDR1 is SNHLY and CDR2 is FYNNEI. The CDR3 sequence is 17 residues long. The chain's CDR3 is CASSAASGGSGANVLTF. In DNA, the CDR3 is TGTGCCAGCAGTGCGGCTAGCGGGGGGTCTGGGGCCAACGTCCTGACTTTC. The full variable domain, rest sourced from reference TRBV2 and TRBJ2-6, is EPEVTQTPSHQVTQMGQEVILRCVPISNHLYFYWYRQILGQKVEFLVSFYNNEISEKSEIFDDQFSVERPDGSNFTLKIRSTKLEDSAMYFCASSAASGGSGANVLTFGAGSRLTVL.

This clone was detected only once. The rearrangement joins TRBV28 to TRBJ2-1, with a possible D match to TRBD2 (5 bases). Trimming took off 8 bases at V and 0 bases at J, with 11 bases between the two ends. This CDR3 spans 14 amino acids. Germline lookup yields CDR1 MDHEN and CDR2 SYDVKM. CDR3 DNA: TGTGCCAGCGGAGGAGCGGTCTCCTACAATGAGCAGTTCTTC. Protein: CASGGAVSYNEQFF.

A remark on this clone: Other DNA variants within this sample encode the same CDR3. The chain combines TRBV5-4 with TRBJ2-5; D call uncertain. Deletions cut 0 bases from V and 5 bases from J, with 8 bases between. CDR1 is SGHNT, CDR2 YYREEE, per germline (reference sequence). The CDR3 sequence is 13 residues long. The CDR3 bases are TGTGCCAGCAGCTTGGATTCGGTGGAGACCCAGTACTTC. Its protein is CASSLDSVETQYF. Full variable domain (remainder filled in from reference TRBV5-4 and TRBJ2-5): ETGVTQSPTHLIKTRGQQVTLRCSSQSGHNTVSWYQQALGQGPQFIFQYYREEENGRGNFPPRFSGLQFPNYSSELNVNALELDDSALYLCASSLDSVETQYFGPGTRLLVL.

The chain combines TRBV5-1 with TRBJ2-1, with D possibly being TRBD1 (6 bases). Germline-derived CDR1 and CDR2 are SGHRS and YFSETQ. This CDR3 is 14 amino acids long. Between the trimmed V and J ends, which lost 6 bases and 6 bases, there was a span of 16 bases. The CDR3 DNA sequence: TGCGCCAGCACCGATCCGACAGGTGGCAATGAGCAGTTCTTC. Amino acids: CASTDPTGGNEQFF.

V gene TRBV5-4 combines with J gene TRBJ2-2; 12 nucleotides align to TRBD1. The J segment lost 8 bases and the V segment lost 4 bases, leaving 6 bases of the junction unmatched. The CDR3 length is 15 residues. CDR1 is SGHNT, CDR2 YYREEE, per germline (reference sequence). CDR3 sequence: CASSGDRGRLGELFF. In DNA, the CDR3 is TGTGCCAGCAGCGGGGACAGGGGGCGCTTGGGGGAGCTGTTTTTT.

V is TRBV30 and J is TRBJ1-3, with D perhaps matching TRBD1 (5 bases). Germline loops: CDR1 GTSNPN, CDR2 SVGIG (reference sequence). The CDR3 spans 15 residues. V shed 4 bases and J shed 3 bases, with 16 bases lying between them. The DNA of the CDR3 is TGTGCCTGGATATTATCAGGGAGGAATGGAAACACCATATATTTT. It codes for CAWILSGRNGNTIYF.

This chain uses TRBV29-1 with TRBJ2-7; D possibly corresponds to TRBD1 (6 bases). V was clipped by 3 bases and J by 7 bases, with 19 bases between them. The CDR3 totals 14 residues. CDR1 SQVTM and CDR2 ANQGSEA come from the germline V gene. The CDR3 here is CSVDRRLGAGEQYF. In DNA form, the CDR3 reads TGCAGCGTTGATCGCCGCCTGGGGGCAGGGGAGCAGTACTTC.

This chain connects TRBV10-3 to TRBJ1-1; possible D gene TRBD1, 5 bases. Between the trimmed V and J ends, which lost 0 bases and 2 bases, there was a span of 10 bases. The germline V gene encodes CDR1 ENHRY and CDR2 SYGVKD. This CDR3 has 15 residues. CDR3 coding DNA: TGTGCCATCAGTGAGTCGGACAAGGGCAACACTGAAGCTTTCTTT. Translation gives CAISESDKGNTEAFF.

The CDR3 here is CASSLRGLNNEQFF. CDR3 sequence (DNA): TGCGCCAGCAGCTTGAGGGGACTGAACAATGAGCAGTTCTTC. The rearrangement links TRBV5-1 to TRBJ2-1; TRBD2 is a possible D gene (6 bases). Trimming cost V 1 base and J 5 bases, with 10 bases left between them. Germline CDR1 reads SGHRS; CDR2 reads YFSETQ. The CDR3 covers 14 residues.

The V and J genes are TRBV10-3 and TRBJ2-3; tentatively, D is TRBD2 (6 bases). The CDR3 is 16 amino acids. V lost 3 bases to trimming and J lost 7 bases, with 20 bases between them. The V gene's germline CDR1 is ENHRY and CDR2 SYGVKD. CDR3 sequence: CAISDHTSPSSNTQYF. The CDR3 region has the DNA TGTGCCATCAGTGACCACACTAGCCCCTCCTCGAATACGCAGTATTTT.

The chain uses TRBV5-6 and TRBJ1-1; no clear D. The CDR3 has 12 amino acids. Trimming took 2 bases from V and 7 from J, leaving 9 bases between them. Germline CDR1 reads SGHDT; CDR2 reads YYEEEE. Here the CDR3 reads CASSLGRGEAFF. The CDR3 DNA is TGTGCCAGCAGCTTAGGACGGGGTGAAGCTTTCTTT.

This clone was counted only a few times. The genes are TRBV6-1 and TRBJ2-2; a weak D match, TRBD2 (5 bases). Trimming cost V 2 bases and J 3 bases, with 13 bases left between them. The CDR3 has 16 amino acids. Germline CDR1 is MNHNS and CDR2 is SASEGT. Here the CDR3 reads CASSESARADTGELFF. The DNA for the CDR3 is TGTGCCAGCAGTGAATCTGCGAGGGCGGACACCGGGGAGCTGTTTTTT.

The chain is built from TRBV29-1 and TRBJ1-3; 7 nucleotides line up with TRBD1. The CDR3 has 15 amino acids. Germline CDR1 and CDR2: SQVTM and ANQGSEA. V was pared by 6 bases and J by 4 bases, with 12 bases of the junction left unmatched. The CDR3 nucleotides are TGCAGCGTACGCCGCCGGGACAGAGAAGGAAACACCATATATTTT. This gives the protein CSVRRRDREGNTIYF.

CDR3 loop: CASSVQDRETQYF. The CDR3 bases are TGTGCCAGCAGCGTACAGGATCGGGAGACCCAGTACTTC. The chain couples TRBV7-3 to TRBJ2-5; the D gene is possibly TRBD1 (5 bases). The CDR3 is 13 residues long. Germline CDR1 reads SGHTA; CDR2 reads FQGTGA. Trimming shortened V by 5 bases and J by 5 bases, and 12 bases separated the two germline ends.

V and J are TRBV7-9 and TRBJ2-7, with D perhaps matching TRBD2 (5 bases). Trimming left V 3 bases short and J 3 bases short, with 9 bases between. The CDR3 has 13 residues. Germline CDR1 is SEHNR and CDR2 is FQNEAQ (reference sequence). In nucleotides, the CDR3 is TGTGCCAGCAGCTTTGGACTCCACTACGAGCAGTACTTC. Amino acids: CASSFGLHYEQYF.